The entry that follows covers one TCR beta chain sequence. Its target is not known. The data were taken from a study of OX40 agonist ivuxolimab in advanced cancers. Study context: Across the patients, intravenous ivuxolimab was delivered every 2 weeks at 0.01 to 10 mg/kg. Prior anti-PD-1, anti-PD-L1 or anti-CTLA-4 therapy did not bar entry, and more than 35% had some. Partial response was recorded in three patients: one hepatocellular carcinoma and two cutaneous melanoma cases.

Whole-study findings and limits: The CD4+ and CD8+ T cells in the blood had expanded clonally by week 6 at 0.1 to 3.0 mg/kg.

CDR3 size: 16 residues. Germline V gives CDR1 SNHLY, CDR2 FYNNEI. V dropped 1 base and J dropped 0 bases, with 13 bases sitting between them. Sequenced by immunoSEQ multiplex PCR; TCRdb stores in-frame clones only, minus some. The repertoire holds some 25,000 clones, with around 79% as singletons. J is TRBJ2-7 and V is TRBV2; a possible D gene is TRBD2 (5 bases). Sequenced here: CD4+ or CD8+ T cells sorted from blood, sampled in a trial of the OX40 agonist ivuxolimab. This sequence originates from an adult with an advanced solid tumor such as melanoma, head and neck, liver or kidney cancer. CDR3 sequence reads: CASSEVPPSSSYEQYF. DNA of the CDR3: TGTGCCAGCAGTGAAGTCCCCCCTAGCTCCTCCTACGAGCAGTACTTC.